This TCR beta chain was sequenced in a study of blood T cells in healthy people across ages. Study observations and caveats: Among long-lived donors, naive CD4+ cells were more numerous and diversity higher than in aged donors. The recorded TCR beta diversity per million T cells decreased in a roughly linear manner with age.

Regarding this clonotype: Its specificity is unknown.

In terms of origin and age, donors were healthy Caucasian individuals from Russia aged roughly 6 to 95. The ends were cut back, 6 bases at V and 0 bases at J, with 15 bases in the middle. Per the germline V gene, CDR1 is SNHLY and CDR2 is FYNNEI. The CDR3 consists of 16 residues. Primers used in a second PCR of roughly 7 to 12 cycles were a sample-barcoded 5' primer and a J-beta primer mix. Each sample yielded at least 3 million CDR3-containing paired-end reads. One entry per CDR3 protein results from TCRdb running MiXCR on the 5' RACE reads. The sample carries 1.8 million or so distinct CDR3 sequences, about two fifths recorded once.

Sequenced material: blood. This clonotype was sampled from a human donor in good health. The genes are TRBV2 and TRBJ2-1; D perhaps matches TRBD1 (5 bases). The CDR3 nucleotides are TGTGCCAGCAGAACCTCGGACATAAGCTCCTACAATGAGCAGTTCTTC. It is translated as CASRTSDISSYNEQFF.